This entry lists 3 T cell receptor beta chains sequenced from one sample in a study of blood T cell repertoires in COVID-19. TCRdb's table, derived via immunoSEQ multiplex PCR, lists solely in-frame clones and lacks some. The data contain about 160,000 clones, 70% to 90% of them singletons. Sequencing used peripheral blood. These TCRs come from a woman aged 50 to 65 with COVID-19, enrolled during active disease.

This clone was observed a few times. CDR3 sequence (DNA): TGTGCCAGCAGCTTGGCCCGGGGACAGTACAACTATGGCTACACCTTC. The encoded protein is CASSLARGQYNYGYTF. The V call is TRBV5-6, the J call TRBJ1-2, with TRBD1 matching over 7 bases. There are 16 residues in the CDR3. With 0 bases clipped from V and 2 bases from J, the junction kept 7 bases outside the gene matches. Germline lookup yields CDR1 SGHDT and CDR2 YYEEEE.

The rearrangement joins TRBV7-9 to TRBJ1-1, with 8 bases fitting TRBD1. The V gene end was trimmed by 5 bases and the J gene end by 0 bases; junction bases not matched to a gene: 5. This CDR3 spans 15 amino acids. The germline V gene has CDR1 SEHNR and CDR2 FQNEAQ (reference sequence). The CDR3 coding sequence is TGTGCCAGCAGCCCGGGGACAGGTATGAACACTGAAGCTTTCTTT. This encodes CASSPGTGMNTEAFF.

The gene calls are TRBV7-6 and TRBJ2-5, with a weak D call TRBD2 (6 bases). Per the germline V gene, CDR1 is SGHVS and CDR2 is FNYEAQ. Trimming removed 0 bases from V and 4 bases from J, with 15 bases in between. The CDR3 consists of 16 residues. The CDR3: CASSLAVGGDAETQYF. The CDR3 DNA sequence: TGTGCCAGCAGCTTAGCGGTCGGAGGGGACGCAGAGACCCAGTACTTC. The whole variable domain, filled in from reference TRBV7-6 and TRBJ2-5, reads GAGVSQSPRYKVTKRGQDVALRCDPISGHVSLYWYRQALGQGPEFLTYFNYEAQQDKSGLPNDRFSAERPEGSISTLTIQRTEQRDSAMYRCASSLAVGGDAETQYFGPGTRLLVL.